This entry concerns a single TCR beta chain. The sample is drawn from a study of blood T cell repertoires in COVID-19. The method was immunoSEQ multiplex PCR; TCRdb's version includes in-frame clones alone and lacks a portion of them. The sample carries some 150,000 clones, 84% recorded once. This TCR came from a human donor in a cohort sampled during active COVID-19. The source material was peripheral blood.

The CDR3 loop is CASSPGLAEETQYF. The CDR3 coding sequence is TGTGCCAGCTCCCCGGGACTAGCGGAAGAGACCCAGTACTTC. The chain carries TRBV18 and TRBJ2-5; 11 bases are shared with TRBD2. The V and J ends lost 6 bases and 3 bases, in that order; junction bases with no gene match: 3. This CDR3 comprises 14 residues. Germline V gene lookup returns CDR1 KGHSH and CDR2 LQKENI.